The 26 T cell receptor beta chains in this list originate from one sample, sequenced in a study of CD8 T cell repertoires and HIV-1 epitope variants. The antigens these receptors bind are not known. Only in-frame clones appear in the TCRdb table, and some are missing; sequencing was by immunoSEQ multiplex PCR. Seen here are thousands of clones, less than 75% observed once, and the top ten hold around 45%. The specimen sequenced was cultured CD8+ T cells derived from PBMCs. The receptors were gathered from a male donor with HIV.

This chain uses TRBV5-8 with TRBJ2-7; the D is unclear. CDR1 SGHTS and CDR2 YDEGEE come from the germline V gene. V shed 4 bases and J shed 3 bases, with 5 bases lying between them. There are 11 residues in the CDR3. CDR3 in amino acids: CASSLRYEQYF. As DNA, the CDR3 is TGTGCCAGCAGCCTTCGCTACGAGCAGTACTTC.

This sequence joins TRBV18 and TRBJ2-5; 11 positions match TRBD1. The V gene's germline CDR1 is KGHSH and CDR2 LQKENI. Germline trimming cut 5 bases from V and 4 bases from J; bases unmatched to any gene: 9. The length of the CDR3 is 16 residues. The CDR3 protein is CASSASAGTGGETQYF. The CDR3 region has the DNA TGTGCCAGCTCAGCCTCGGCCGGGACAGGGGGAGAGACCCAGTACTTC.

This clone was recorded once. The V call is TRBV6-5, the J call TRBJ1-2; 7 bases map to TRBD1. Germline V lookup: CDR1 MNHEY, CDR2 SVGAGI. The V segment lost 6 bases and the J segment 6 bases; nucleotides outside the gene matches: 10. The CDR3 length is 14 residues. As DNA, the CDR3 is TGTGCCAGCAGCCCTCAAGGGGGCGCGGATGGCTACACCTTC. Its protein product is CASSPQGGADGYTF.

The chain combines TRBV16 with TRBJ1-4, with unresolved D. V dropped 4 bases and J dropped 1 base, with 4 bases sitting between them. Germline V gives CDR1 KGHSY, CDR2 FQNENV. The CDR3 consists of 13 residues. The CDR3 DNA is TGTGCCAGCAGCCGGGGAACTAATGAAAAACTGTTTTTT. It encodes CASSRGTNEKLFF.

This chain uses TRBV7-2 with TRBJ2-3, with 9 bases that match TRBD2. The germline V gene encodes CDR1 SGHTA and CDR2 FQGNSA. Trimming removed 5 bases from V and 5 bases from J; junction bases left unmatched: 11. The CDR3 has 16 amino acids. This CDR3 is CASSPRLAGSRDTQYF. CDR3 bases: TGTGCCAGCAGCCCTCGCCTAGCGGGAAGTAGAGATACGCAGTATTTT.

This clone was seen a handful of times. This chain uses TRBV9 with TRBJ1-2; 8 bases agree with TRBD1. There are 12 residues in the CDR3. V lost 6 bases to trimming and J lost 5 bases; unmatched junction nucleotides: 3. The V gene's germline CDR1 is SGDLS and CDR2 YYNGEE. The CDR3 loop is CASNQGAYGYTF. CDR3 bases: TGTGCCAGCAACCAGGGGGCTTATGGCTACACCTTC.

The genes are TRBV28 and TRBJ2-7, with D possibly TRBD2 on 5 matching bases. The germline V gene encodes CDR1 MDHEN and CDR2 SYDVKM. This CDR3 comprises 13 residues. V gave up 5 bases and J gave up 2 bases, with 10 bases separating them. CDR3: CASSGLVTYEQYF. The CDR3 coding sequence is TGTGCCAGCAGTGGACTCGTAACCTACGAGCAGTACTTC.

The J gene is TRBJ2-1, the V gene TRBV27; 13 bases are shared with TRBD2. The germline V gene has CDR1 MNHEY and CDR2 SMNVEV (reference sequence). J was trimmed by 2 bases and V by 5 bases; bases with no gene match: 3. The CDR3 covers 16 residues. CDR3 nucleotides: TGTGCCAGCAGTCAGGGACTAGCGGGAACCTACAATGAGCAGTTCTTC. Translated: CASSQGLAGTYNEQFF.

The chain joins TRBV7-8 to TRBJ1-4; the D is unclear. The CDR3 is made up of 14 amino acids. In germline, CDR1 is SGHVS, CDR2 FQNEAQ. The V gene lost 5 bases and the J gene lost 8 bases, with 15 bases spanning the gap. The CDR3 here is CASSPGQRNEKLFF. DNA of the CDR3: TGTGCCAGCAGCCCCGGCCAGCGGAACGAAAAACTGTTTTTT.

V is TRBV9 and J is TRBJ1-1; possible D gene TRBD1, 6 bases. The CDR3 loop spans 15 amino acids. Per germline, CDR1 SGDLS and CDR2 YYNGEE. The germline V and J ends were trimmed by 4 bases and 5 bases, with 18 bases remaining between them. This CDR3 reads CASSPSGQGLTEAFF. CDR3 nucleotides: TGTGCCAGCAGCCCCTCGGGGCAGGGGTTGACTGAAGCTTTCTTT. The full variable domain, its missing parts supplied by reference TRBV9 and TRBJ1-1, is DSGVTQTPKHLITATGQRVTLRCSPRSGDLSVYWYQQSLDQGLQFLIQYYNGEERAKGNILERFSAQQFPDLHSELNLSSLELGDSALYFCASSPSGQGLTEAFFGQGTRLTVV.

This rearrangement joins TRBV7-3 to TRBJ1-1; a possible D gene is TRBD1 (6 bases). CDR1 and CDR2 from the germline V gene are SGHTA and FQGTGA. V gave up 5 bases and J gave up 6 bases, with 13 bases separating them. The CDR3 covers 13 residues. Written as DNA, the CDR3 is TGTGCCAGCAGCCCTGCGGGGGCATCTGAAGCTTTCTTT. It codes for CASSPAGASEAFF.

The chain couples TRBV5-6 to TRBJ2-2; 7 nucleotides match TRBD1. V shed 2 bases and J 0 bases; nucleotides not matched to a gene: 4. The CDR3 sequence is 16 residues long. Germline CDR1 and CDR2: SGHDT and YYEEEE. CDR3 sequence: CASSLRTGANTGELFF. As DNA, the CDR3 is TGTGCCAGCAGCTTAAGAACAGGGGCGAACACCGGGGAGCTGTTTTTT.

This chain joins TRBV9 and TRBJ1-1; D perhaps matches TRBD1 (6 bases). CDR3 length: 15 amino acids. Germline lookup yields CDR1 SGDLS and CDR2 YYNGEE. Trimming pared 2 bases from V and 1 base from J, leaving 12 bases between. CDR3 sequence reads: CASSVRGQTNTEAFF. CDR3 coding DNA: TGTGCCAGCAGCGTCAGAGGACAGACGAACACTGAAGCTTTCTTT.

This chain links TRBV18 with TRBJ2-3; possible D gene TRBD2, 6 bases. Trimming cost V 0 bases and J 3 bases, with 16 bases left between them. The CDR3 has 17 residues. CDR1 and CDR2 from the germline V gene are KGHSH and LQKENI. CDR3 sequence reads: CASSPPGGGVGTDTQYF. Written as DNA, the CDR3 is TGTGCCAGCTCACCACCGGGCGGCGGGGTAGGAACAGATACGCAGTATTTT.

The count of this clone is one. The junction does not match germline at one end; this may be a read error. The chain joins TRBV27 to TRBJ2-4, with TRBD2 matching 14 bases. The CDR3 runs 14 residues. CDR1 and CDR2 from the germline V gene are MNHEY and SMNVEV (reference sequence). CDR3 nucleotides: TGTGCCGGCAGTTTAGGGACTAGCGGGAGTAATCAGTACTTC. Its protein is CAGSLGTSGSNQYF.

The chain couples TRBV7-2 to TRBJ2-1; 10 bases align to TRBD2. J gave up 4 bases and V 4 bases, and 7 bases lay outside the gene matches. This CDR3 spans 16 amino acids. The V gene's germline CDR1 is SGHTA and CDR2 FQGNSA. This CDR3 is CASSSGTSAHYNEQFF. DNA of the CDR3: TGTGCCAGCAGCTCGGGGACTAGCGCTCATTACAATGAGCAGTTCTTC.

The gene calls are TRBV20-1 and TRBJ2-3; D not resolved. Germline V gene data show CDR1 as DFQATT and CDR2 as SNEGSKA (reference sequence). The ends were cut back, 3 bases at V and 6 bases at J, with 7 bases in the middle. The CDR3 covers 11 residues. The CDR3 DNA is TGCAGTGCTAGTGCCGGGGATACGCAGTATTTT. Translating gives CSASAGDTQYF.

The chain is built from TRBV28 and TRBJ1-5; D not resolved. V was shortened by 6 bases and J by 2 bases, with 14 bases between the two germline ends. Germline V CDR1 and CDR2: MDHEN, SYDVKM. The CDR3 is 15 residues long. CDR3 nucleotides: TGTGCCAGCAGCCTACTCGGGTTTGGCAATCAGCCCCAGCATTTT. It specifies CASSLLGFGNQPQHF.

This chain connects TRBV18 to TRBJ2-3; D is undetermined. Germline V gene sequence: CDR1 KGHSH, CDR2 LQKENI. The CDR3 totals 12 residues. Trimming shortened V by 3 bases and J by 0 bases, and 1 base separated the two germline ends. The CDR3 sequence is CASSPSTDTQYF. CDR3 coding DNA: TGTGCCAGCTCACCTAGCACAGATACGCAGTATTTT. Full variable domain (outside the CDR3, taken from reference TRBV18 and TRBJ2-3): NAGVMQNPRHLVRRRGQEARLRCSPMKGHSHVYWYRQLPEEGLKFMVYLQKENIIDESGMPKERFSAEFPKEGPSILRIQQVVRGDSAAYFCASSPSTDTQYFGPGTRLTVL.

The rearrangement links TRBV25-1 to TRBJ2-2, with TRBD2 matching 13 bases. CDR1 and CDR2 (germline): MGHDK, SYGVNS. The CDR3 runs 17 residues. V gave up 8 bases and J gave up 2 bases; unmatched junction bases: 8. DNA of the CDR3: TGTGCCAGCGGGGGAAGACTAGCGGGAGGAAACACCGGGGAGCTGTTTTTT. Amino acids: CASGGRLAGGNTGELFF.

The V and J genes are TRBV9 and TRBJ1-1; D uncertain. Germline V CDR1 and CDR2: SGDLS, YYNGEE. There are 16 residues in the CDR3. V was pared by 3 bases and J by 6 bases, with 21 bases between. The CDR3 DNA reads as TGTGCCAGCAGCGCCCTTGGAGGAGGTGGAGGACCTGAAGCTTTCTTT. Translating gives CASSALGGGGGPEAFF.

The chain couples TRBV4-1 to TRBJ2-1; D is unclear. Germline-derived CDR1 and CDR2 are MGHRA and YSYEKL. The CDR3 sequence is 15 residues long. Trimming stripped 1 base from V and 8 bases from J, with 15 bases between. CDR3 loop: CASSQAPVGGDEQFF. For the CDR3, the DNA is TGCGCCAGCAGCCAAGCCCCGGTCGGCGGAGATGAGCAGTTCTTC.

This chain links TRBV28 with TRBJ2-3; 9 bases align to TRBD2. Germline CDR1 is MDHEN and CDR2 is SYDVKM. Trimming removed 3 bases from V and 4 bases from J; junction bases left unmatched: 5. The CDR3 extends over 15 amino acids. The CDR3 sequence is CASSFSAGGSDTQYF. The DNA of the CDR3 is TGTGCCAGCAGTTTCTCGGCGGGAGGGTCAGATACGCAGTATTTT. The full variable domain, rest sourced from reference TRBV28 and TRBJ2-3, is DVKVTQSSRYLVKRTGEKVFLECVQDMDHENMFWYRQDPGLGLRLIYFSYDVKMKEKGDIPEGYSVSREKKERFSLILESASTNQTSMYLCASSFSAGGSDTQYFGPGTRLTVL.

The genes are TRBV6-5 and TRBJ2-7; D perhaps matches TRBD1 (5 bases). V was cut by 6 bases and J by 5 bases, with 14 bases left in between. The germline CDR1 and CDR2 sequences are MNHEY and SVGAGI. The CDR3 has 13 residues. The CDR3 coding sequence is TGTGCCAGCAGCAAGAGCAGGGTAGACGAGCAGTACTTC. Its protein is CASSKSRVDEQYF.

This clone has just a few counts. This chain connects TRBV5-5 to TRBJ2-7; D gene uncertain. The CDR3 consists of 15 residues. V was shortened by 0 bases and J by 0 bases, with 10 bases between the two germline ends. Per the germline V gene, CDR1 is SGHKS and CDR2 is YYEKEE (reference sequence). CDR3 region: CASSLAFGSSYEQYF. The CDR3 bases are TGTGCCAGCAGCTTGGCGTTCGGCAGCTCCTACGAGCAGTACTTC. Complete variable domain (other parts from reference TRBV5-5 and TRBJ2-7): DAGVTQSPTHLIKTRGQQVTLRCSPISGHKSVSWYQQVLGQGPQFIFQYYEKEERGRGNFPDRFSARQFPNYSSELNVNALLLGDSALYLCASSLAFGSSYEQYFGPGTRLTVT.

The chain uses TRBV11-2 and TRBJ2-7, with TRBD1 matching 7 bases. The germline gives CDR1 SGHAT, CDR2 FQNNGV. This CDR3 spans 14 amino acids. V trimming: 3 bases; J trimming: 7 bases; junction bases outside the gene matches: 9. In nucleotides, the CDR3 is TGTGCCAGCAGCTTGGGACAGTACCTTCGTGAGCAGTACTTC. This encodes CASSLGQYLREQYF.